Listed here are 13 T cell receptor beta chains from one sample, sequenced in a study of cytomegalovirus exposure and HLA in healthy donors. The study ran its PCR with 60 Vbeta and 13 Jbeta primers. Produced via immunoSEQ multiplex PCR; TCRdb's table is partial and in-frame only. The sample includes fewer than 250,000 clones, over 60% of them seen just once. Sequencing was performed on PBMCs. Receptors were obtained from a male donor in good health and CMV-seronegative.

The chain links TRBV5-1 to TRBJ1-2; 9 nucleotides match TRBD1. Germline trimming cut 4 bases from V and 6 bases from J; bases unmatched to any gene: 7. Germline V gene sequence: CDR1 SGHRS, CDR2 YFSETQ. This CDR3 is 14 amino acids long. The CDR3 region has the DNA TGCGCCAGCAGCGCGACAGGGGGAGGTGATGGCTACACCTTC. It codes for CASSATGGGDGYTF.

The J gene is TRBJ1-4, the V gene TRBV14; 8 bases map to TRBD1. Germline V lookup: CDR1 SGHDN, CDR2 FVKESK. V shed 1 base and J 5 bases; nucleotides not matched to a gene: 6. There are 16 residues in the CDR3. As DNA, the CDR3 is TGTGCCAGCAGCCAAGCCGGACAGGGCGAGAATGAAAAACTGTTTTTT. Protein: CASSQAGQGENEKLFF. The complete variable domain, with remaining parts taken from reference TRBV14 and TRBJ1-4, reads EAGVTQFPSHSVIEKGQTVTLRCDPISGHDNLYWYRRVMGKEIKFLLHFVKESKQDESGMPNNRFLAERTGGTYSTLKVQPAELEDSGVYFCASSQAGQGENEKLFFGSGTQLSVL.

The rearrangement uses TRBV19 and TRBJ2-2; 11 bases fit TRBD2. CDR1 and CDR2 (germline): LNHDA, SQIVND (reference sequence). The V and J ends lost 2 bases and 4 bases, in that order; junction bases with no gene match: 9. This CDR3 spans 18 amino acids. The chain's CDR3 is CASSIWIAGGPGTGELFF. As DNA, the CDR3 is TGTGCCAGTAGTATATGGATAGCGGGGGGGCCAGGCACCGGGGAGCTGTTTTTT.

The genes are TRBV29-1 and TRBJ2-3; 9 nucleotides line up with TRBD1. V dropped 6 bases and J dropped 3; count of bases not matched to a gene: 7. CDR3 length equals 14 residues. In germline, CDR1 is SQVTM, CDR2 ANQGSEA. CDR3 region: CSVEPGQGTDTQYF. The CDR3 nucleotides are TGCAGCGTCGAGCCGGGACAGGGAACAGATACGCAGTATTTT.

CDR3 in DNA: TGTGCCAGCAGCCCGCGGACAGCAGGGAATTCACCCCTCCACTTT. Translating it yields CASSPRTAGNSPLHF. The rearrangement uses TRBV7-2 and TRBJ1-6, with a tentative D call TRBD1 (6 bases). The CDR3 runs to 15 residues. CDR1 and CDR2 (germline): SGHTA, FQGNSA. V lost 5 bases to trimming and J lost 7 bases, with 15 bases between them.

The genes are TRBV27 and TRBJ1-4, with 8 bases identical to TRBD1. Germline CDR1 and CDR2: MNHEY and SMNVEV (reference sequence). Trimming removed 4 bases from V and 8 bases from J; junction bases left unmatched: 9. This CDR3 region has 15 residues. CDR3 sequence (DNA): TGTGCCAGCAGTTCCGCGGACAGGGCCGGGGAAAAACTGTTTTTT. Protein product: CASSSADRAGEKLFF.

The rearrangement joins TRBV19 to TRBJ1-1; 8 bases agree with TRBD1. The CDR3 has 15 residues. Germline V gene sequence: CDR1 LNHDA, CDR2 SQIVND (reference sequence). V lost 8 bases and J lost 1; bases outside the gene matches: 9. CDR3: CASEDRVNGNTEAFF. CDR3 nucleotides: TGTGCCAGTGAGGACAGGGTAAACGGGAACACTGAAGCTTTCTTT.

The V gene is TRBV19, the J gene TRBJ1-5, with a tentative D call TRBD1 (6 bases). There are 15 residues in the CDR3. Germline V lookup: CDR1 LNHDA, CDR2 SQIVND (reference sequence). Trimming stripped 7 bases from V and 0 bases from J, with 13 bases between. The CDR3 reads CASKAGAYSNQPQHF. The CDR3 DNA follows: TGTGCCAGTAAGGCAGGGGCGTATAGCAATCAGCCCCAGCATTTT. The complete variable domain, with remaining parts taken from reference TRBV19 and TRBJ1-5, reads DGGITQSPKYLFRKEGQNVTLSCEQNLNHDAMYWYRQDPGQGLRLIYYSQIVNDFQKGDIAEGYSVSREKKESFPLTVTSAQKNPTAFYLCASKAGAYSNQPQHFGDGTRLSIL.

This clone was seen just once. V usage is TRBV7-9 and J usage is TRBJ2-5, with D possibly TRBD2 on 5 matching bases. V lost 10 bases to trimming and J lost 2 bases, with 11 bases between them. This CDR3 comprises 12 residues. CDR1 and CDR2 from the germline V gene are SEHNR and FQNEAQ (reference sequence). CDR3 nucleotide sequence: TGTGCCACCCTCGGGGTGCAAGAGACCCAGTACTTC. It translates to CATLGVQETQYF. Filled out from reference TRBV7-9 and TRBJ2-5, the complete variable domain reads DTGVSQNPRHKITKRGQNVTFRCDPISEHNRLYWYRQTLGQGPEFLTYFQNEAQLEKSRLLSDRFSAERPKGSFSTLEIQRTEQGDSAMYLCATLGVQETQYFGPGTRLLVL.

The rearrangement joins TRBV21-1 to TRBJ2-7; the table's D call TRBD1 went unverified against the DNA. TRBV21-1 is assigned pseudogene status. There are 14 residues in the CDR3. The chain's CDR3 is CASSKEDRYYEQYF. CDR3 nucleotides: TGTGCCAGCAGCAAAGAGGACAGATACTACGAGCAGTACTTC.

The chain uses TRBV28 and TRBJ2-1, with 8 bases lining up with TRBD1. CDR3 length: 15 amino acids. With 2 bases clipped from V and 4 bases from J, the junction kept 4 bases outside the gene matches. CDR1 is MDHEN, CDR2 SYDVKM, per germline. CDR3 residues: CASSLQDRVYNEQFF. Here the CDR3 DNA reads TGTGCCAGCAGTTTACAGGACAGGGTGTACAATGAGCAGTTCTTC. Complete variable domain (other parts from reference TRBV28 and TRBJ2-1): DVKVTQSSRYLVKRTGEKVFLECVQDMDHENMFWYRQDPGLGLRLIYFSYDVKMKEKGDIPEGYSVSREKKERFSLILESASTNQTSMYLCASSLQDRVYNEQFFGPGTRLTVL.

This clone was recorded once. The gene calls are TRBV9 and TRBJ2-2; possibly TRBD1 for D (5 bases). CDR3 length equals 14 residues. The V gene lost 1 base and the J gene lost 4 bases, with 8 bases spanning the gap. The germline V gene has CDR1 SGDLS and CDR2 YYNGEE. CDR3 region: CASSVLQGTGELFF. The CDR3 nucleotides are TGTGCCAGCAGCGTATTGCAGGGCACCGGGGAGCTGTTTTTT.

V is TRBV7-6 and J is TRBJ2-1, with TRBD1 matching over 9 bases. The germline CDR1 and CDR2 sequences are SGHVS and FNYEAQ. This CDR3 comprises 18 residues. The trim removed 1 base at V and 1 base at J, leaving 8 bases unmatched. The CDR3 sequence: CASSLVATGGWSYNEQFF. The CDR3 coding sequence is TGTGCCAGCAGCTTAGTGGCCACAGGGGGCTGGTCCTACAATGAGCAGTTCTTC.